Below, one T cell receptor (beta chain) is given with its context. The antigen is undetermined. The data stem from a study of beta chain features in type 1 diabetes. The sequenced template was cDNA made from the entire isolated RNA. Assay used: immunoSEQ multiplex PCR; TCRdb lists only in-frame clones, some missing. The sample carries around 160,000 clones, about 10% recorded once. Whole-study findings and limits: The study found moderately but significantly shorter TCRB CDR3s in all four CD4+ subsets of Type 1 diabetes patients.

The CDR3 is 13 amino acids. CDR1 and CDR2 from the germline V gene are SGHNT and YYREEE (reference sequence). The receptor comes from a woman aged 25 to 39 with type 1 diabetes. The rearrangement joins TRBV5-4 to TRBJ2-3; D might be TRBD2 (6 bases). The sample was central memory CD4+ T cells from blood. CDR3 sequence: CAYGTSSTDTQYF. The CDR3 DNA reads TGTGCTTACGGGACTTCTAGCACAGATACGCAGTATTTT.